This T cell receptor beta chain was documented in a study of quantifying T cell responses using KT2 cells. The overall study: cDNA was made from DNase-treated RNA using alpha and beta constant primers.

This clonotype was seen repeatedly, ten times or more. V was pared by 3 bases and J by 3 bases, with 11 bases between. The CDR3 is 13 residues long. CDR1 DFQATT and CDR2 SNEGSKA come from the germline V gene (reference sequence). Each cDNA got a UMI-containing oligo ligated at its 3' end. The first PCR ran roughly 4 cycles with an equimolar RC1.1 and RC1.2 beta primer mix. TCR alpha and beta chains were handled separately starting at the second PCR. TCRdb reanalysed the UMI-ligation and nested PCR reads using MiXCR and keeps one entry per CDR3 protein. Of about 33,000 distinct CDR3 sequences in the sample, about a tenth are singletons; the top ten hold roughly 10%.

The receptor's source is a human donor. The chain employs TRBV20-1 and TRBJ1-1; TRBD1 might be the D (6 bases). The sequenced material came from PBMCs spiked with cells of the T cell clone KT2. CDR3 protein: CSARTGSYTEAFF. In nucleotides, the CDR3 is TGCAGTGCTAGGACAGGAAGCTACACTGAAGCTTTCTTT.